The clone carrying this T cell receptor (beta chain) was recorded a few times. Antigen: not known. The data were taken from a study of early T cells in non-severe SARS-CoV-2 infection. Overall study results and limits: VDJdb-based annotation leaned toward anti-spike CD8 responses and missed private and CD4 specificities.

Unique molecular identifiers were added to individual cDNA molecules. TCRdb independently ran MiXCR on the 5' RACE reads; one entry per CDR3 protein. The sample includes over 95,000 distinct CDR3 sequences, 16% of them seen just once. The V gene's germline CDR1 is MDHEN and CDR2 SYDVKM. V lost 7 bases and J lost 4; bases outside the gene matches: 9. There are 15 residues in the CDR3. The specimen sequenced was whole blood. The V gene is TRBV28, the J gene TRBJ2-7; 11 bases fit TRBD2. The receptor's source is an adult who was a healthcare worker with PCR-confirmed SARS-CoV-2 infection or an uninfected control (not recorded which). CDR3 loop: CASTLGTSGKYEQYF. As DNA, the CDR3 is TGTGCCAGCACCTTAGGGACTAGCGGAAAGTACGAGCAGTACTTC. Drawing the rest from reference TRBV28 and TRBJ2-7, the complete variable domain is DVKVTQSSRYLVKRTGEKVFLECVQDMDHENMFWYRQDPGLGLRLIYFSYDVKMKEKGDIPEGYSVSREKKERFSLILESASTNQTSMYLCASTLGTSGKYEQYFGPGTRLTVT.